A single sample gave rise to the 14 T cell receptor beta chains below, sequenced in a study of blood T cell repertoires in COVID-19. Produced via immunoSEQ multiplex PCR; TCRdb's table is partial and in-frame only. The sample lists about 310,000 clones; about 91% were seen once. Sequenced material: PBMCs or T cells enriched from blood (not recorded which). The receptor source for this set is a woman aged 40 to 49 who had recovered from COVID-19.

This clone came up a few times. The CDR3 here is CASSLGPWSSYEQYF. CDR3 nucleotides: TGTGCCAGCAGCTTAGGGCCTTGGAGCTCCTACGAGCAGTACTTC. The chain uses TRBV7-9 and TRBJ2-7, with D unclear. CDR1 is SEHNR, CDR2 FQNEAQ, per germline (reference sequence). The CDR3 extends over 15 amino acids. V gave up 1 base and J gave up 0 bases, with 10 bases separating them.

This chain joins TRBV28 and TRBJ2-7; a possible D gene is TRBD1 (6 bases). V lost 6 bases, J lost 7 bases, and 22 bases lay in between. The CDR3 loop spans 15 amino acids. The V gene's germline CDR1 is MDHEN and CDR2 SYDVKM. CDR3 sequence: CASSPRGTPTKEQYF. The CDR3 bases are TGTGCCAGCAGCCCCAGGGGAACCCCTACGAAGGAGCAGTACTTC.

This clone was seen once. V gene TRBV7-2 combines with J gene TRBJ2-5, with 10 positions matching TRBD2. This CDR3 contains 16 residues. Germline CDR1 reads SGHTA; CDR2 reads FQGNSA. The trim removed 4 bases at V and 10 bases at J, leaving 15 bases unmatched. CDR3 sequence: CASSSFKAGGLIVQYF. The DNA for the CDR3 is TGTGCCAGCAGCTCTTTTAAAGCGGGGGGGCTTATCGTCCAGTACTTC. Full variable domain (rest looked up from reference TRBV7-2 and TRBJ2-5): GAGVSQSPSNKVTEKGKDVELRCDPISGHTALYWYRQSLGQGLEFLIYFQGNSAPDKSGLPSDRFSAERTGGSVSTLTIQRTQQEDSAVYLCASSSFKAGGLIVQYFGPGTRLLVL.

This rearrangement joins TRBV10-2 to TRBJ2-3, with TRBD2 as a possible D gene (6 bases). This CDR3 is built from 15 residues. V shed 2 bases and J shed 0 bases, with 9 bases lying between them. Germline V gives CDR1 WSHSY, CDR2 SAAADI. The CDR3 loop reads CASSEVGRSTDTQYF. The CDR3 DNA follows: TGCGCCAGCAGTGAGGTCGGGAGAAGCACAGATACGCAGTATTTT.

The CDR3 sequence is CASSLGLIQYF. The DNA for the CDR3 is TGTGCCAGCAGCTTAGGACTAATCCAGTACTTC. The chain joins TRBV7-2 to TRBJ2-4; perhaps TRBD2 as D (5 bases). CDR1 and CDR2 (germline): SGHTA, FQGNSA. V was clipped by 1 base and J by 13 bases, with 8 bases between them. The CDR3 spans 11 residues.

This chain joins TRBV7-3 and TRBJ1-1, with unresolved D. The length of the CDR3 is 13 residues. Per germline, CDR1 SGHTA and CDR2 FQGTGA. Trimming removed 2 bases at V and 5 bases at J, with 9 bases between. CDR3 sequence: CASSLERETEAFF. The CDR3 DNA reads as TGTGCCAGCAGCTTAGAGAGGGAAACTGAAGCTTTCTTT.

This chain links TRBV6-5 with TRBJ2-3, with 7 bases fitting TRBD2. The CDR3 is 15 amino acids. Per germline, CDR1 MNHEY and CDR2 SVGAGI. V trimming: 0 bases; J trimming: 3 bases; junction bases outside the gene matches: 3. This chain's CDR3 is CASSYSGLGTDTQYF. Written as DNA, the CDR3 is TGTGCCAGCAGTTACTCAGGACTAGGAACAGATACGCAGTATTTT.

The CDR3 region has the DNA TGTGCCAGCAGTCCCGCCCGCGGGGGGGCCTCCGAGCAGTACTTC. It yields the protein CASSPARGGASEQYF. The rearrangement joins TRBV28 to TRBJ2-7; TRBD2 matches at 9 bases. V trimming: 5 bases; J trimming: 6 bases; junction bases outside the gene matches: 11. Germline CDR1 MDHEN, CDR2 SYDVKM. The CDR3 runs 15 residues.

The V and J genes are TRBV19 and TRBJ2-5; TRBD2 matches at 12 bases. V dropped 9 bases and J dropped 1; count of bases not matched to a gene: 3. CDR1 LNHDA and CDR2 SQIVND come from the germline V gene (reference sequence). The CDR3 length is 14 residues. CDR3 DNA: TGTGCCAGCCGGGGACTAGCGGGCCAAGAGACCCAGTACTTC. This sequence encodes CASRGLAGQETQYF.

The rearrangement joins TRBV7-9 to TRBJ1-1; 8 bases are shared with TRBD1. Germline loops: CDR1 SEHNR, CDR2 FQNEAQ (reference sequence). J lost 4 bases, V lost 4 bases, and 2 bases had no gene match. The CDR3 totals 13 residues. CDR3 loop: CASSSTGATEAFF. The CDR3 DNA reads as TGTGCCAGCAGCTCGACAGGGGCCACTGAAGCTTTCTTT.

The rearrangement links TRBV4-2 to TRBJ2-3, with 13 bases fitting TRBD2. This CDR3 has 20 amino acids. The germline gives CDR1 LGHNA, CDR2 YNFKEQ. The ends lost 0 bases at V and 3 bases at J; junction bases unmatched: 12. The CDR3: CASSQDAPSGLAGRTDTQYF. The CDR3 nucleotides are TGTGCCAGCAGCCAAGATGCCCCCTCGGGACTAGCGGGACGGACAGATACGCAGTATTTT.

The chain links TRBV4-3 to TRBJ1-3; TRBD1 matches at 11 bases. Germline V gene data show CDR1 as LGHNA and CDR2 as YSLEER. V was pared by 4 bases and J by 4 bases, with 6 bases of the junction left unmatched. The CDR3 runs to 16 residues. DNA for the CDR3: TGCGCCAGCAGCCTGGACAGGGGGCCGATGGGAAACACCATATATTTT. Translation gives CASSLDRGPMGNTIYF.

The chain recombines TRBV5-4 with TRBJ1-1; possible D gene TRBD1, 5 bases. Trimming removed 0 bases at V and 3 bases at J, with 18 bases between. From germline, CDR1 is SGHNT and CDR2 YYREEE (reference sequence). CDR3 length: 17 residues. The CDR3 DNA reads as TGTGCCAGCAGCTTGGGGGGCGGGAAACCCGGACACACTGAAGCTTTCTTT. Protein product: CASSLGGGKPGHTEAFF.

This sequence joins TRBV7-3 and TRBJ2-1; a weak D match, TRBD1 (6 bases). Trimming removed 2 bases at V and 5 bases at J, with 10 bases between. The germline V gene has CDR1 SGHTA and CDR2 FQGTGA. CDR3 length: 14 residues. This CDR3 reads CASSLGTPNNEQFF. CDR3 DNA: TGTGCCAGCAGCTTAGGGACACCTAACAATGAGCAGTTCTTC.